This entry is about one TCR beta chain. This entry comes from a study of blood T cell repertoires in COVID-19. Study-level information: The origin of the acute and convalescent COVID-19 samples was the United States, Italy and Spain.

Looked up from germline, CDR1 is MDHEN and CDR2 is SYDVKM. The CDR3 loop spans 14 amino acids. V lost 6 bases to trimming and J lost 3 bases, with 12 bases between them. Assay used: immunoSEQ multiplex PCR; TCRdb lists only in-frame clones, some missing. The profile shows over 150,000 clones, nearly 80% of them singletons. The chain employs TRBV28 and TRBJ1-5, with D possibly matching TRBD1 (6 bases). Sequenced material: peripheral blood. The TCR was taken from a man aged 80 or over with acute or convalescent COVID-19. The CDR3 DNA sequence: TGTGCCAGCAGCCTAACAGGGCCCAATCAGCCCCAGCATTTT. It yields the protein CASSLTGPNQPQHF.